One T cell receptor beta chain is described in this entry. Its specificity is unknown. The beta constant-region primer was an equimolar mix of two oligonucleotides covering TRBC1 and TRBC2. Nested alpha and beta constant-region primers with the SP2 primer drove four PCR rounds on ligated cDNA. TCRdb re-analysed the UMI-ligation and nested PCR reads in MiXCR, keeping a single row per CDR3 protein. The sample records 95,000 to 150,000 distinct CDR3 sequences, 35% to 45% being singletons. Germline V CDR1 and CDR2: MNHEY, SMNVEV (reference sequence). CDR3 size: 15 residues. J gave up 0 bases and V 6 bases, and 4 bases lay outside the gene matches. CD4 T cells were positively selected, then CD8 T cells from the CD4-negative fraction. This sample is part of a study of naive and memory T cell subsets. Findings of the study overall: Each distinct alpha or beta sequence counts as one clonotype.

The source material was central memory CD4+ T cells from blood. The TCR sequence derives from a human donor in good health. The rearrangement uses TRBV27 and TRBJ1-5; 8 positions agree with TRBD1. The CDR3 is CASRRTGISNQPQHF. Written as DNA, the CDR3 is TGTGCCAGCAGAAGGACAGGGATTAGCAATCAGCCCCAGCATTTT.